This is a list of T cell receptor beta chains from one sample in a study of blood T cell repertoires in COVID-19. Only in-frame clones appear in the TCRdb table, and some are missing; sequencing was by immunoSEQ multiplex PCR. The repertoire holds over 200,000 clones, with about 85% as singletons. The sample was peripheral blood. The source is a woman in her late teens or twenties who had recovered from COVID-19. Both conserved end residues are part of each CDR3. D genes are given only for firm matches. Some rows have no size entry. The others give once, few or many, or a class for an expanded clone.

CDR3aa | CDR3nt | v_gene | abundance | j_gene | d_gene
CASTSRLAFTDTQYF | TGTGCCAGTACCTCTCGGCTAGCGTTCACAGATACGCAGTATTTT | TRBV19 | . | TRBJ2-3 | .
CATRMGVRVEQFF | TGTGCCACCAGAATGGGAGTGAGGGTTGAGCAGTTCTTC | TRBV25-1 | . | TRBJ2-1 | .
CASSIQAGRTDTQYF | TGTGCCAGTAGTATTCAAGCGGGAAGGACAGATACGCAGTATTTT | TRBV19 | . | TRBJ2-3 | TRBD2
CASSVGRGGNQPQHF | TGTGCCAGTAGTGTGGGCAGGGGTGGCAATCAGCCCCAGCATTTT | TRBV19 | . | TRBJ1-5 | .
CASTRKGPGAETQYF | TGTGCCAGCACCCGGAAGGGGCCGGGAGCAGAGACCCAGTACTTC | TRBV14 | . | TRBJ2-5 | .
CATSATGQGSGNEQFF | TGTGCCACCAGTGCTACGGGACAGGGCTCGGGCAATGAGCAGTTCTTC | TRBV24-1 | . | TRBJ2-1 | TRBD1
CAGTGGDRRSTGELFF | TGTGCCGGAACCGGGGGGGACAGAAGATCCACCGGGGAGCTGTTTTTT | TRBV30 | few | TRBJ2-2 | .
CASSELTGGKTEAFF | TGTGCCAGCAGTGAATTGACAGGGGGCAAGACTGAAGCTTTCTTT | TRBV25-1 | few | TRBJ1-1 | TRBD1
CASSPRGLAGDEQYF | TGTGCCAGCAGCCCCCGGGGACTAGCGGGAGACGAGCAGTACTTC | TRBV28 | once | TRBJ2-7 | TRBD2
CASSQGTGIGGYTF | TGCGCCAGCAGCCAGGGGACAGGGATCGGTGGCTACACCTTC | TRBV5-1 | . | TRBJ1-2 | TRBD1
CASSLGTTRPGELFF | TGTGCCAGCAGCTTAGGTACTACTAGGCCCGGGGAGCTGTTTTTT | TRBV7-2 | . | TRBJ2-2 | .
CAISQGDSGNTIYF | TGTGCCATCAGCCAGGGGGACTCTGGAAACACCATATATTTT | TRBV10-3 | . | TRBJ1-3 | TRBD1
CASSYSSGARGHSPLHF | TGTGCCAGCAGTTACTCGAGCGGGGCCAGGGGTCATTCACCCCTCCACTTT | TRBV6-2/TRBV6-3 | . | TRBJ1-6 | .
CASSQSIGQGGAYEQYF | TGCGCCAGCAGCCAATCCATCGGACAGGGTGGGGCCTACGAGCAGTACTTC | TRBV4-3 | . | TRBJ2-7 | TRBD1
CASSYSSTGTSYEQYF | TGTGCCAGCAGTTACTCTTCGACAGGGACCTCCTACGAGCAGTACTTC | TRBV6-5 | . | TRBJ2-7 | TRBD1
CASSPDYSPSEQYF | TGTGCCAGCAGTCCGGACTATTCCCCATCCGAGCAGTACTTC | TRBV9 | . | TRBJ2-7 | .
CASSEVVSSYEQYF | TGTGCCAGCAGTGAAGTTGTCAGCTCCTACGAGCAGTACTTC | TRBV25-1 | once | TRBJ2-7 | .
CASSPGTGYYEQYF | TGCGCCAGCAGCCCCGGGACAGGGTACTACGAGCAGTACTTC | TRBV4-3 | . | TRBJ2-7 | TRBD1